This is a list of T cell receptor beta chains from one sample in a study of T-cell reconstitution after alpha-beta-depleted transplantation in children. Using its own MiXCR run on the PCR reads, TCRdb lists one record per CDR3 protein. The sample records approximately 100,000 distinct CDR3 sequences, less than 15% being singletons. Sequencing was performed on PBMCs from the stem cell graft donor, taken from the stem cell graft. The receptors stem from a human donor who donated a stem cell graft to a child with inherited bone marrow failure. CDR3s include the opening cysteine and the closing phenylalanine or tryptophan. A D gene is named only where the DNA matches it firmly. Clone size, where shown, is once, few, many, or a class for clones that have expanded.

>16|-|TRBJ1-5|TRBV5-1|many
TGCGCCAGCAGCTTATCCGGACCTCATTTGAATCAGCCCCAGCATTTT
CASSLSGPHLNQPQHF
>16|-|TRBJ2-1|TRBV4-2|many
TGTGCCAGCAGCCAAGGGTTAGCGGAAACCTACAATGAGCAGTTCTTC
CASSQGLAETYNEQFF
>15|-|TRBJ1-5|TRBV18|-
TGTGCCAGCTCACCGGGTGACAGAAACAATCAGCCCCAGCATTTT
CASSPGDRNNQPQHF
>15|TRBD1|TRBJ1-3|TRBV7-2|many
TGTGCCAGCACTACAGGGGGGTTCTCTGGAAACACCATATATTTT
CASTTGGFSGNTIYF
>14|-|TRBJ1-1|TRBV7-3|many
TGTGCCAGCAGCTTAAACGGGCGGGGAGATGAAGCTTTCTTT
CASSLNGRGDEAFF
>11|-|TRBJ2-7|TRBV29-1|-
TGCAGCGGCCGGTCCTCCTACGAGCAGTACTTC
CSGRSSYEQYF
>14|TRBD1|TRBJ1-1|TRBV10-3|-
TGTGCCATCAGCGGACAGGTAAAGAACACTGAAGCTTTCTTT
CAISGQVKNTEAFF
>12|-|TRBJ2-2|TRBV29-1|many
TGCAGCGCCAGTGGACTGTACGGGGAGCTGTTTTTT
CSASGLYGELFF
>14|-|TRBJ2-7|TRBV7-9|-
TGTGCCAGCAGCCGCCGGGACCACTCCTACGAGCAGTACTTC
CASSRRDHSYEQYF
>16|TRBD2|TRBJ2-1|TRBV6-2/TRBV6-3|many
TGTGCCAGCAGTTACTACACTAGCGGGATCTGGAATGAGCAGTTCTTC
CASSYYTSGIWNEQFF
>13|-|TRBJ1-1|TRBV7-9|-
TGTGCCAGCAGCTTATCGGGGGCTCCTGAAGCTTTCTTT
CASSLSGAPEAFF
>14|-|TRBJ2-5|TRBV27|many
TGTGCCAGCAGTTCCCTTTCCGACCAAGAGACCCAGTACTTC
CASSSLSDQETQYF
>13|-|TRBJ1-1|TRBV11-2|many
TGTGCCAGCAGCTTGGTCGGATACACTGAAGCTTTCTTT
CASSLVGYTEAFF
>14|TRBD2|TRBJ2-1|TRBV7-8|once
TGTGCCATGAGCGGTGGACTAGCGGGGGTAATCCAGTTCTTC
CAMSGGLAGVIQFF
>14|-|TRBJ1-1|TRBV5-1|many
TGCGCCAGCAGCTTAAGAGGCATGAACACTGAAGCTTTCTTT
CASSLRGMNTEAFF
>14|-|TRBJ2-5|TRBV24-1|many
TGTGCCACCAGTCAGACAGGCGTATCAGAGACCCAGTACTTC
CATSQTGVSETQYF
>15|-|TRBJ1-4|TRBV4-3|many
TGCGCCAGCAGCCAAACGGGGGGGGGAAATGAAAAACTGTTTTTT
CASSQTGGGNEKLFF
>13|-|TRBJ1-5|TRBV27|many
TGTGCCAGCAGTGTACAGGGTCCTCAGCCCCAGCATTTT
CASSVQGPQPQHF
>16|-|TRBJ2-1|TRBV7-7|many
TGTGCTAGCAGCTTAGCACCCGAGAGCTCCTACAATGAGCAGTTCTTC
CASSLAPESSYNEQFF
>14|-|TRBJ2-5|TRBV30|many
TGTGCCTGGAGTGCCGGACACTTCCAAGAGACCCAGTACTTC
CAWSAGHFQETQYF
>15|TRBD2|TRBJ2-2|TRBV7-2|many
TGTGCCAGCAGTTCTAGCGGGAGGTATCCCGGGGAGCTGTTTTTT
CASSSSGRYPGELFF
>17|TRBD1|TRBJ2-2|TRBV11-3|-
TGTGCCAGCAGCCCAGGGACAGGGGCCACGAACACCGGGGAGCTGTTTTTT
CASSPGTGATNTGELFF
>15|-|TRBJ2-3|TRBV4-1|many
TGCGCCAGCAGCCAAGATTCAGGGTCGGCAGATACGCAGTATTTT
CASSQDSGSADTQYF
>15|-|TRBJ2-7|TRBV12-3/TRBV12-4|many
TGTGCCAGCAGTTTTAGGGTCAGGACCACCTACGAGCAGTACTTC
CASSFRVRTTYEQYF